The 13 T cell receptor beta chains reported below all come from one sample, sequenced in a study of graft-versus-host responses after intestinal transplantation. Profiling relied on immunoSEQ multiplex PCR, and the TCRdb table lists in-frame clones only, not all of them. The repertoire consists of about 120,000 clones, with 85% to 95% occurring once and the leading ten covering over 2.5%. These TCRs are of unknown antigen specificity. Material: unstimulated CD8+ T cells sorted from spleen or lymph node cells, obtained before intestinal transplant. These receptors were collected from a human donor who received an intestinal transplant.

The chain uses TRBV27 and TRBJ2-7; weak D call: TRBD1 (5 bases). Per the germline V gene, CDR1 is MNHEY and CDR2 is SMNVEV (reference sequence). Trimming pared 1 base from V and 1 base from J, leaving 8 bases between. This CDR3 is 14 amino acids long. CDR3 sequence: CASSLLPGSYEQYF. CDR3 nucleotides: TGTGCCAGCAGTTTATTACCAGGGTCCTACGAGCAGTACTTC.

This chain connects TRBV4-1 to TRBJ2-1, with 10 positions matching TRBD2. Unmatched junction bases numbered 6, after V lost 4 bases and J lost 3 bases. The germline V gene encodes CDR1 MGHRA and CDR2 YSYEKL. The CDR3 contains 16 residues. The chain's CDR3 is CASSPIAGGNYNEQFF. The CDR3 nucleotides read TGCGCCAGCAGCCCAATAGCGGGAGGCAACTACAATGAGCAGTTCTTC.

The chain links TRBV5-6 to TRBJ2-7, with D perhaps being TRBD1 or TRBD2 (5 bases each). Germline V gives CDR1 SGHDT, CDR2 YYEEEE. Trimming took off 4 bases at V and 5 bases at J, with 16 bases between the two ends. This CDR3 is 14 amino acids long. CDR3 residues: CASSVGVAIDEQYF. The CDR3 nucleotides are TGTGCCAGCAGCGTGGGGGTCGCAATCGACGAGCAGTACTTC.

The chain carries TRBV28 and TRBJ2-1, with 9 nucleotides matching TRBD2. Germline V gene data show CDR1 as MDHEN and CDR2 as SYDVKM. The CDR3 is made up of 17 amino acids. The junction had 13 bases not matched to a gene; V was cut back by 8 bases and J by 2 bases. CDR3 nucleotides: TGTGCCAGCCCCCCAGCGACTAGCGGCTTACCCTACAATGAGCAGTTCTTC. It is translated as CASPPATSGLPYNEQFF.

The chain is built from TRBV4-3 and TRBJ2-7, with D maybe TRBD2 (6 bases). The ends were cut back, 6 bases at V and 2 bases at J, with 11 bases in the middle. CDR1 and CDR2 from the germline V gene are LGHNA and YSLEER. This CDR3 region has 13 residues. CDR3 sequence reads: CASSHGGTYEQYF. In DNA, the CDR3 is TGCGCCAGCAGTCATGGCGGGACCTACGAGCAGTACTTC.

V gene TRBV7-9 combines with J gene TRBJ2-5; D gene unclear. Judging by the DNA end, TRBJ2-7 fits better; the J call may be wrong. Germline lookup yields CDR1 SEHNR and CDR2 FQNEAQ (reference sequence). This CDR3 has 12 residues. The CDR3, as DNA: TGTGCCAGCAGCTTATGGGCCCTCGAGCAGTACTTC. This codes for CASSLWALEQYF.

The chain couples TRBV9 to TRBJ2-7, with no clear D. CDR1 SGDLS and CDR2 YYNGEE come from the germline V gene. The CDR3 sequence is 11 residues long. Between the trimmed V and J ends, which lost 0 bases and 5 bases, there was a span of 3 bases. CDR3 sequence: CASSVGDEQYF. The CDR3 DNA follows: TGTGCCAGCAGCGTAGGGGACGAGCAGTACTTC.

This sequence joins TRBV6-5 and TRBJ1-5; D ambiguous. V shed 4 bases and J shed 7 bases, with 14 bases lying between them. CDR1 MNHEY and CDR2 SVGAGI come from the germline V gene. This CDR3 contains 14 residues. CDR3 amino acids: CASSLGWGGQPQHF. DNA of the CDR3: TGTGCCAGCAGTTTAGGGTGGGGTGGACAGCCCCAGCATTTT.

CDR3 bases: TGTGCCAGCAGCTTAACGGGGGATGAGCAGTTCTTC. As protein: CASSLTGDEQFF. The V gene is TRBV7-3, the J gene TRBJ2-1; D possibly matches TRBD1 or TRBD2 (5 bases each). This CDR3 comprises 12 residues. The ends were cut back, 0 bases at V and 8 bases at J, with 5 bases in the middle. Looked up from germline, CDR1 is SGHTA and CDR2 is FQGTGA. Filled out from reference TRBV7-3 and TRBJ2-1, the complete variable domain reads GAGVSQTPSNKVTEKGKYVELRCDPISGHTALYWYRQSLGQGPEFLIYFQGTGAADDSGLPNDRFFAVRPEGSVSTLKIQRTERGDSAVYLCASSLTGDEQFFGPGTRLTVL.

The J gene is TRBJ1-4, the V gene TRBV29-1, with D maybe TRBD1 (6 bases). Trimming removed 6 bases at V and 0 bases at J, with 11 bases between. The V gene's germline CDR1 is SQVTM and CDR2 ANQGSEA. This CDR3 comprises 14 residues. CDR3 amino acids: CSVLTGSTNEKLFF. CDR3 coding DNA: TGCAGCGTCTTGACAGGTTCAACTAATGAAAAACTGTTTTTT. The full variable domain, its missing parts supplied by reference TRBV29-1 and TRBJ1-4, is SAVISQKPSRDICQRGTSLTIQCQVDSQVTMMFWYRQQPGQSLTLIATANQGSEATYESGFVIDKFPISRPNLTFSTLTVSNMSPEDSSIYLCSVLTGSTNEKLFFGSGTQLSVL.

CDR3 DNA sequence: TGTGCCAGCAGTCGCCCCTGGGGGGTTGGGGAAAAACTGTTTTTT. Its translation is CASSRPWGVGEKLFF. The V call is TRBV28, the J call TRBJ1-4; D is perhaps TRBD1 (5 bases). Trimming pared 5 bases from V and 8 bases from J, leaving 18 bases between. The CDR3 spans 15 residues. Germline V lookup: CDR1 MDHEN, CDR2 SYDVKM.

V usage is TRBV4-3 and J usage is TRBJ2-5, with TRBD2 matching 8 bases. The J call could be wrong; TRBJ2-7 is a better fit for the DNA end. The V gene's germline CDR1 is LGHNA and CDR2 YSLEER. The CDR3 has 15 residues. The CDR3 region has the DNA TGCGCCAGCAGCCAAGATCGGACTAGCTTTTACGAGCAGTACTTC. Amino acid sequence: CASSQDRTSFYEQYF.

The chain uses TRBV7-6 and TRBJ1-1; no definite D call. This CDR3 is built from 15 residues. Per germline, CDR1 SGHVS and CDR2 FNYEAQ. With 1 base removed from V and 4 bases from J, the gap between germline ends came to 13 bases. This CDR3 is CASSLGAESSTEAFF. CDR3 nucleotide sequence: TGTGCCAGCAGCTTAGGAGCCGAGTCCAGCACTGAAGCTTTCTTT. The variable domain in full, completed from reference TRBV7-6 and TRBJ1-1, reads GAGVSQSPRYKVTKRGQDVALRCDPISGHVSLYWYRQALGQGPEFLTYFNYEAQQDKSGLPNDRFSAERPEGSISTLTIQRTEQRDSAMYRCASSLGAESSTEAFFGQGTRLTVV.